The present TCR beta chain was sequenced within a study of T cells in localized non-small cell lung cancer. Whole-study findings and limits: Measurement of T cell clonality placed uninvolved adjacent lung highest, above the level in tumor. Adjacent lung exhibited a median of approximately 59 among the 100 most abundant tumor clones. Sequencing involved a lone tumor region, leaving heterogeneity possible.

Notes on this clone: The antigen is unknown.

This CDR3 is built from 14 residues. V shed 0 bases and J shed 5 bases, with 11 bases lying between them. Germline V CDR1 and CDR2: GTSNPN, SVGIG (reference sequence). This table comes from immunoSEQ multiplex PCR, and its TCRdb copy is limited to in-frame clones, with some not included. The data hold about 59,000 clones, with approximately 93% observed a single time. The chain joins TRBV30 to TRBJ2-1; the D call may be TRBD1 or TRBD2 (5 bases each). The material sequenced was peripheral blood, taken before any cancer treatment. This TCR was recovered from a man aged 35 to 69 with stage I lung adenocarcinoma. DNA of the CDR3: TGTGCCTGGAGTGTAGGGACGCACGACAATGAGCAGTTCTTC. Translation gives CAWSVGTHDNEQFF.